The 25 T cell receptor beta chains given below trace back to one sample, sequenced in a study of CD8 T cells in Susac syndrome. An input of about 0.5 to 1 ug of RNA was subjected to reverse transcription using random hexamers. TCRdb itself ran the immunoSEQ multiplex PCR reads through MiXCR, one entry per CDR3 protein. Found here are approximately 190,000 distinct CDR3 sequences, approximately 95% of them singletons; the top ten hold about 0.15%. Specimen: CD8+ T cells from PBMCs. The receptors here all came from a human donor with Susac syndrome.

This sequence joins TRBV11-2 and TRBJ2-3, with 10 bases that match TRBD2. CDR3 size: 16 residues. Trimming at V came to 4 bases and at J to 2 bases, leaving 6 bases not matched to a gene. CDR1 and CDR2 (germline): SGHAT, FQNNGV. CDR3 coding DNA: TGTGCCAGCAGCTCCCTAGCGGGGGACTACACAGATACGCAGTATTTT. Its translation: CASSSLAGDYTDTQYF. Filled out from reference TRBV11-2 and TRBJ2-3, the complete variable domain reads EAGVAQSPRYKIIEKRQSVAFWCNPISGHATLYWYQQILGQGPKLLIQFQNNGVVDDSQLPKDRFSAERLKGVDSTLKIQPAKLEDSAVYLCASSSLAGDYTDTQYFGPGTRLTVL.

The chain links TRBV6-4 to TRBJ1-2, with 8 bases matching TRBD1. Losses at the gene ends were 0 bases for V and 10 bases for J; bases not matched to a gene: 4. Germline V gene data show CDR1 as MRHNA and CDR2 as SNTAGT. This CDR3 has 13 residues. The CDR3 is CASSDSPGGPYTF. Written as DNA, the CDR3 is TGTGCCAGCAGTGACTCCCCAGGGGGCCCCTACACCTTC.

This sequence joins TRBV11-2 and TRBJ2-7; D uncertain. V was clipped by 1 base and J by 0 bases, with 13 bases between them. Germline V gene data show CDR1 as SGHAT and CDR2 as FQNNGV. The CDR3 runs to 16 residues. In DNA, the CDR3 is TGTGCCAGCAGCTTAGTCGGCGGCGACCGCTCCTACGAGCAGTACTTC. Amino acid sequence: CASSLVGGDRSYEQYF.

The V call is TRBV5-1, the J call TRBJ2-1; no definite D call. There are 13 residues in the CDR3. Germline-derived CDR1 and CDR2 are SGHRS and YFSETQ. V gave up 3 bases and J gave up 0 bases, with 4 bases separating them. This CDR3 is CASSYSSYNEQFF. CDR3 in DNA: TGCGCCAGCAGCTATAGCTCCTACAATGAGCAGTTCTTC.

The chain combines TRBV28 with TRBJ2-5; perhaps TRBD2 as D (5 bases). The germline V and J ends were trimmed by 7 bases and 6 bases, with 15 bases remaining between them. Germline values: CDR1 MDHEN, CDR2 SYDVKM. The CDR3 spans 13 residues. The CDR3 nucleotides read TGTGCCAGCACCCCGGGGAGTGGAAAGACCCAGTACTTC. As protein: CASTPGSGKTQYF.

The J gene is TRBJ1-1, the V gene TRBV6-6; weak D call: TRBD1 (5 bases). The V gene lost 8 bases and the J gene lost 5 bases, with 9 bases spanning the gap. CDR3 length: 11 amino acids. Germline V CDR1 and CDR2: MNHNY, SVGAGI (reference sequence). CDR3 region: CASLWGTEAFF. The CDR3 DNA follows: TGTGCCAGCCTTTGGGGGACTGAAGCTTTCTTT.

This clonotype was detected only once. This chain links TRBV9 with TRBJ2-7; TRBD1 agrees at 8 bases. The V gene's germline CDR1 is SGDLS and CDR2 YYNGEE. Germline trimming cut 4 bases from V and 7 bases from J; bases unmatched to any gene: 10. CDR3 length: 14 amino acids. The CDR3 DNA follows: TGTGCCAGCAGCCGCCGGACAGGGAAAGGGGAGCAGTACTTC. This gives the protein CASSRRTGKGEQYF.

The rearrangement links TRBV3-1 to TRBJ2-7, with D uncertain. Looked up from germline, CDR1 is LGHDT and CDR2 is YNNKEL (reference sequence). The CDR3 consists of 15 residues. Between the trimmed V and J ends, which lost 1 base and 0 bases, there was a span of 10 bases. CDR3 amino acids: CASSQVAADSYEQYF. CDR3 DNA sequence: TGTGCCAGCAGCCAAGTGGCGGCAGACTCCTACGAGCAGTACTTC.

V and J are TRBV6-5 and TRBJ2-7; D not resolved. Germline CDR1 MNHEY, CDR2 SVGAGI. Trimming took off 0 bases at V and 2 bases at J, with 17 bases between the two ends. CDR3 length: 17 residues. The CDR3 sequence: CASSYSMRVVNAYEQYF. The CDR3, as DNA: TGTGCCAGCAGTTACTCGATGCGCGTAGTTAACGCCTACGAGCAGTACTTC.

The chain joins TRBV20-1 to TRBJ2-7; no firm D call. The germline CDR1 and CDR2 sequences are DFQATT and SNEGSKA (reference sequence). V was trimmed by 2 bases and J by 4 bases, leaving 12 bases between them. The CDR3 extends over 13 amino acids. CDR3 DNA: TGCAGTGCTAGATCGCAGAATGATTACGAGCAGTACTTC. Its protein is CSARSQNDYEQYF.

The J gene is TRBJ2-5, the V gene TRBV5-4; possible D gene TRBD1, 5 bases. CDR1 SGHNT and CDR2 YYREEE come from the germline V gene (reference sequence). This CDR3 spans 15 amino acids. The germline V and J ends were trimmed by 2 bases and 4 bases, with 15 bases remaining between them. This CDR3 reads CASSFGRVFTETQYF. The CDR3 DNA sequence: TGTGCCAGCAGCTTCGGCAGGGTCTTTACAGAGACCCAGTACTTC.

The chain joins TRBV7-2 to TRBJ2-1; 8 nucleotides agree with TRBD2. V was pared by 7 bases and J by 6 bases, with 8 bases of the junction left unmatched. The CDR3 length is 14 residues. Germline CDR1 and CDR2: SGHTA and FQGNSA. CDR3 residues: CASIDLGTSNEQFF. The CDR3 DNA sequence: TGTGCCAGCATCGACCTCGGGACTAGCAATGAGCAGTTCTTC.

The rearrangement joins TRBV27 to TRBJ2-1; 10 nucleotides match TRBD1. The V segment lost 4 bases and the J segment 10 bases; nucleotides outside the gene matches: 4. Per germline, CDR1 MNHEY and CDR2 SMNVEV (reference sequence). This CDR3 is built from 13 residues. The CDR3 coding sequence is TGTGCCAGCAGTTGGACAGGGGGTAGGGAGCAGTTCTTC. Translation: CASSWTGGREQFF.

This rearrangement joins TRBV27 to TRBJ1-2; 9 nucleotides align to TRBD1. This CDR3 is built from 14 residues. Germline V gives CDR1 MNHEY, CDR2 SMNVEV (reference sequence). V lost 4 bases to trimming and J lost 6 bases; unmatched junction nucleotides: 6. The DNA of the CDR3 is TGTGCCAGCAGTTCAGCCGGGACAGGGCATGGCTACACCTTC. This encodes CASSSAGTGHGYTF.

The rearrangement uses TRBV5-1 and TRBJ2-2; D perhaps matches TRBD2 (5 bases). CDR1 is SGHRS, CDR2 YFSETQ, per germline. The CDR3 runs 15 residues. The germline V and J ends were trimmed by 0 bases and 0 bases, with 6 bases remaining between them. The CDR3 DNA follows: TGCGCCAGCAGCTTGGTTAGCGCGAACACCGGGGAGCTGTTTTTT. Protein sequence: CASSLVSANTGELFF. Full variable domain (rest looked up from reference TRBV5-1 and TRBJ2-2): KAGVTQTPRYLIKTRGQQVTLSCSPISGHRSVSWYQQTPGQGLQFLFEYFSETQRNKGNFPGRFSGRQFSNSRSEMNVSTLELGDSALYLCASSLVSANTGELFFGEGSRLTVL.

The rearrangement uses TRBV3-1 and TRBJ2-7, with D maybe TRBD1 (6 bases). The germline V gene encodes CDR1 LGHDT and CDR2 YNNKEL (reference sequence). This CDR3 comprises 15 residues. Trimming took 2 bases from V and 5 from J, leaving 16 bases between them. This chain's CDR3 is CASSQPRTAINEQYF. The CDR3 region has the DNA TGTGCCAGCAGCCAACCCCGGACAGCTATAAACGAGCAGTACTTC.

CDR3 DNA sequence: TGTGCCACCAGCAGAGATTCGTTTCATACGCAGTATTTT. This sequence encodes CATSRDSFHTQYF. The genes are TRBV15 and TRBJ2-3; D not resolved. Germline-derived CDR1 and CDR2 are LNHNV and YYDKDF (reference sequence). CDR3 length equals 13 residues. V was cut by 0 bases and J by 7 bases, with 8 bases left in between.

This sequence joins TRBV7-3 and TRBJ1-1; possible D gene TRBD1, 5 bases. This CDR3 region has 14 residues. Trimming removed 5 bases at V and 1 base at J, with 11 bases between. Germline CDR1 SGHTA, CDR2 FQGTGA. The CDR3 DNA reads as TGTGCCAGCAGCATCGGGGGGGAGAACACTGAAGCTTTCTTT. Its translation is CASSIGGENTEAFF.

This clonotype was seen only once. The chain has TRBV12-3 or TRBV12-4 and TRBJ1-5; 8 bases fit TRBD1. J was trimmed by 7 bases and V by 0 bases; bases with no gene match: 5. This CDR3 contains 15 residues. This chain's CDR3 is CASSLAQGAHQPQHF. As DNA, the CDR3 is TGTGCCAGCAGTTTAGCCCAGGGGGCTCACCAGCCCCAGCATTTT.

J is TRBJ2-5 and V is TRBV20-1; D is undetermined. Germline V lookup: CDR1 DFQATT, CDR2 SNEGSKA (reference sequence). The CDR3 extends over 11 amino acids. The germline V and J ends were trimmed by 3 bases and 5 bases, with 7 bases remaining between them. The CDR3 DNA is TGCAGTGCTAGGGGAAGGGAGACCCAGTACTTC. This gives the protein CSARGRETQYF.

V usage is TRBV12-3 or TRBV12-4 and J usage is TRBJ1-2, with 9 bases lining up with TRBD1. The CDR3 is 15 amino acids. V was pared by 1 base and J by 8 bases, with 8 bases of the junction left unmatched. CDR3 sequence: CASSLVYRGLGGYTF. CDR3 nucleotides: TGTGCCAGCAGTTTAGTTTACAGGGGGCTTGGCGGCTACACCTTC.

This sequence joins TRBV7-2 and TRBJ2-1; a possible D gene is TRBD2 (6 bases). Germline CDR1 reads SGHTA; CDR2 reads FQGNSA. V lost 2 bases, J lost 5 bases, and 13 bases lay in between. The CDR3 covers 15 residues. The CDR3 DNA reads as TGTGCCAGCAGCTTAACGGCGGGGATTAACAATGAGCAGTTCTTC. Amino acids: CASSLTAGINNEQFF.

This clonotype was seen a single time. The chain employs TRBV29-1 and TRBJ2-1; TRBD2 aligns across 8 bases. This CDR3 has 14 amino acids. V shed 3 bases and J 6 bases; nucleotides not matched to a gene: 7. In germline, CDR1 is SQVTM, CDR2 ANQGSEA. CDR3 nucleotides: TGCAGCGTTGATGTTGCGGGGGGTGGCAATGAGCAGTTCTTC. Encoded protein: CSVDVAGGGNEQFF.

CDR3 nucleotide sequence: TGTGCCAGCAGTCTAATCCGCTACGAGCAGTACTTC. It yields the protein CASSLIRYEQYF. This rearrangement joins TRBV28 to TRBJ2-7; D is unclear. This CDR3 contains 12 residues. V lost 5 bases and J 3 bases, leaving 8 bases between the germline ends. The germline V gene encodes CDR1 MDHEN and CDR2 SYDVKM.

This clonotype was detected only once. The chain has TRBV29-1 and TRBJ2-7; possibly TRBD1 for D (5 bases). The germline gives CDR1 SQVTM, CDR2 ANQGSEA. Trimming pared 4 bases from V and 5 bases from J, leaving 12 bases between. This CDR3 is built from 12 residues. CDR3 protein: CSVVPGRDEQYF. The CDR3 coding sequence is TGCAGCGTTGTACCCGGCAGGGACGAGCAGTACTTC.